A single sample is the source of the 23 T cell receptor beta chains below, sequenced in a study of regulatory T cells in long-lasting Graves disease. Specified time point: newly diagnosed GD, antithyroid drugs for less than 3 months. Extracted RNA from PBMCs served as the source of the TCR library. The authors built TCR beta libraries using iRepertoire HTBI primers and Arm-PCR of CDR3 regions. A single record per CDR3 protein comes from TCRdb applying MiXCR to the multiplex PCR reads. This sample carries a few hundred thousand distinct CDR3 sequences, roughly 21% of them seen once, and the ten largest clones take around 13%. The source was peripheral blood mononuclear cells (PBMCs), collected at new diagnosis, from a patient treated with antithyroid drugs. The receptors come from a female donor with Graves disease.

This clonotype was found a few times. The CDR3 protein is CASSVFRVQAEAFF. In nucleotides, the CDR3 is TGTGCCAGTAGTGTCTTCCGGGTACAGGCTGAAGCTTTCTTT. The chain couples TRBV19 to TRBJ1-1, with D perhaps matching TRBD1 (5 bases). V was trimmed by 5 bases and J by 6 bases, leaving 16 bases between them. The CDR3 totals 14 residues. CDR1 and CDR2 from the germline V gene are LNHDA and SQIVND (reference sequence). Looking up the rest from reference TRBV19 and TRBJ1-1 gives the full variable domain: DGGITQSPKYLFRKEGQNVTLSCEQNLNHDAMYWYRQDPGQGLRLIYYSQIVNDFQKGDIAEGYSVSREKKESFPLTVTSAQKNPTAFYLCASSVFRVQAEAFFGQGTRLTVV.

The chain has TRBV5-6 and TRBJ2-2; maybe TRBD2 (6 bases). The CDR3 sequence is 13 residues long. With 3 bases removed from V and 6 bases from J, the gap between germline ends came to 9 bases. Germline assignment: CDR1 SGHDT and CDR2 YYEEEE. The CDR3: CASSWPGAGELFF. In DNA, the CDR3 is TGTGCCAGCAGCTGGCCGGGGGCCGGGGAGCTGTTTTTT.

The CDR3 DNA follows: TGCGCCAGCAGCTTAGGACTGCAGAACACTGAAGCTTTCTTT. This codes for CASSLGLQNTEAFF. The chain carries TRBV5-1 and TRBJ1-1; no reliable D call. This CDR3 comprises 14 residues. Trimming took 2 bases from V and 1 from J, leaving 9 bases between them. Germline V gives CDR1 SGHRS, CDR2 YFSETQ. Full variable domain (missing parts from reference TRBV5-1 and TRBJ1-1): KAGVTQTPRYLIKTRGQQVTLSCSPISGHRSVSWYQQTPGQGLQFLFEYFSETQRNKGNFPGRFSGRQFSNSRSEMNVSTLELGDSALYLCASSLGLQNTEAFFGQGTRLTVV.

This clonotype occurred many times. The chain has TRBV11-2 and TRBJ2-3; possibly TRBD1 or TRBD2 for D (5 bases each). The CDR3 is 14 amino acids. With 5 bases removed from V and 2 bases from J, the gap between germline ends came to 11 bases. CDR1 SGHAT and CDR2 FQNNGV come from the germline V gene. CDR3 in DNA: TGTGCCAGCAGCGGGGGAAAACACACAGATACGCAGTATTTT. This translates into CASSGGKHTDTQYF.

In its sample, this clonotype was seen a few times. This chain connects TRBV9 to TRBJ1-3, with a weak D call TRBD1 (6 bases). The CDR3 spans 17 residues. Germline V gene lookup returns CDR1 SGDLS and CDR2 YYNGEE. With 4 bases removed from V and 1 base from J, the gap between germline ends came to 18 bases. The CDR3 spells CASSLSDWGQSGNTIYF. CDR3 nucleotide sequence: TGTGCCAGCAGCCTCTCAGACTGGGGGCAATCTGGAAACACCATATATTTT.

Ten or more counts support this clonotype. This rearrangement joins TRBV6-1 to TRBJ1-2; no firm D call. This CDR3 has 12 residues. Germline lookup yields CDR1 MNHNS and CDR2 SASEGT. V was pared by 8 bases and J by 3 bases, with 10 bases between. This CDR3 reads CASHGGYYGYTF. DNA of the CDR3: TGTGCCAGCCATGGAGGATACTATGGCTACACCTTC.

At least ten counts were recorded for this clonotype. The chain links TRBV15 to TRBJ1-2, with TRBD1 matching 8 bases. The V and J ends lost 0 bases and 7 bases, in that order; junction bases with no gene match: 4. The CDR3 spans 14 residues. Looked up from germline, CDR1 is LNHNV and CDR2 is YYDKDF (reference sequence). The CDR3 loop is CATSRDRGRSGYTF. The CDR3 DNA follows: TGTGCCACCAGCAGAGACAGGGGGCGAAGTGGCTACACCTTC.

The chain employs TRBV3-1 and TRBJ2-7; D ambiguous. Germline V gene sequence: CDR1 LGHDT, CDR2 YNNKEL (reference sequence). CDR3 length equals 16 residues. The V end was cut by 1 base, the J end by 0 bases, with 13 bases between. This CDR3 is CASSQGWLSHSYEQYF. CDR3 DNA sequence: TGTGCCAGCAGCCAAGGCTGGCTAAGTCACTCCTACGAGCAGTACTTC.

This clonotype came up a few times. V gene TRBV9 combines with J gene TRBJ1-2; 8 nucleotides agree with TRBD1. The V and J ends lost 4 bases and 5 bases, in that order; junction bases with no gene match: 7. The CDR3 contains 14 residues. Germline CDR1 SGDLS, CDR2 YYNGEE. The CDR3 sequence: CASSPRTGPYGYTF. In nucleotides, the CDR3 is TGTGCCAGCAGCCCCCGGACAGGGCCTTATGGCTACACCTTC.

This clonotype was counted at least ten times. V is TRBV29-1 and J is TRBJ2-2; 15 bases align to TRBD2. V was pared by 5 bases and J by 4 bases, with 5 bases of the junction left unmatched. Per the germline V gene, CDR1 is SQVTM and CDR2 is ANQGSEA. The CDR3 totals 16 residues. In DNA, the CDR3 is TGCAGCGTTACGGGACTAGCGGGGGGACTCACCGGGGAGCTGTTTTTT. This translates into CSVTGLAGGLTGELFF.

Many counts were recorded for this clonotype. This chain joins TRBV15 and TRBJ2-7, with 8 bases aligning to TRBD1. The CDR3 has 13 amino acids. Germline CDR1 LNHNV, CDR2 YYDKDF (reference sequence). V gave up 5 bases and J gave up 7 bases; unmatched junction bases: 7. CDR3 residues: CATSQRTGREQYF. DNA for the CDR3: TGTGCCACCAGCCAACGGACAGGGCGGGAGCAGTACTTC. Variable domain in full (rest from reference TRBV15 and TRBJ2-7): DAMVIQNPRYQVTQFGKPVTLSCSQTLNHNVMYWYQQKSSQAPKLLFHYYDKDFNNEADTPDNFQSRRPNTSFCFLDIRSPGLGDTAMYLCATSQRTGREQYFGPGTRLTVT.

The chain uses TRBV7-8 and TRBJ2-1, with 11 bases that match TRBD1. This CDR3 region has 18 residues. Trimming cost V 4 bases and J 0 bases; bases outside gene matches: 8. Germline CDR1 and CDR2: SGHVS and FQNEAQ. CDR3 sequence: CASSSRDRGSSSYNEQFF. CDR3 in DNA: TGTGCCAGCAGCTCCCGGGACAGGGGGTCGAGCTCCTACAATGAGCAGTTCTTC.

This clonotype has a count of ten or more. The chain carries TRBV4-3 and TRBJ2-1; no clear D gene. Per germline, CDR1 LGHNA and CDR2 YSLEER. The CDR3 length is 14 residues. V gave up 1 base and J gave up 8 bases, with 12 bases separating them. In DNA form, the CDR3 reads TGCGCCAGCAGCCAAGCGGATAGTCGCCATGAGCAGTTCTTC. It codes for CASSQADSRHEQFF.

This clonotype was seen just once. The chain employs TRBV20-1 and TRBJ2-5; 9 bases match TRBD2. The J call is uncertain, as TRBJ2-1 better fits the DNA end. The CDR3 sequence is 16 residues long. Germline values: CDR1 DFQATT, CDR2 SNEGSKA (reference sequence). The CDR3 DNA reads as TGCAGTGTTAAAATAGCGGGGGCCAAACTTTACAATGAGCAGTTCTTC. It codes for CSVKIAGAKLYNEQFF.

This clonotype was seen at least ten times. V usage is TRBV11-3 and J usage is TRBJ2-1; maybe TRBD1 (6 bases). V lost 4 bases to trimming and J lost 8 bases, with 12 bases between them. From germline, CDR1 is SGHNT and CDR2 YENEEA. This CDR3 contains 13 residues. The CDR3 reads CASSWGQGDEQFF. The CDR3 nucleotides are TGTGCCAGCAGCTGGGGGCAGGGCGATGAGCAGTTCTTC.

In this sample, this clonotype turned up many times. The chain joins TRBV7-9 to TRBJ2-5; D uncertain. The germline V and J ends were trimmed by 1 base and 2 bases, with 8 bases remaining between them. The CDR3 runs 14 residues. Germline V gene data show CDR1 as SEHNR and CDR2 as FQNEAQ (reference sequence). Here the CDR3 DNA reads TGTGCCAGCAGCTTAGGCGGAGTGCAAGAGACCCAGTACTTC. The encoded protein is CASSLGGVQETQYF. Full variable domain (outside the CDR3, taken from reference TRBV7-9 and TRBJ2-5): DTGVSQNPRHKITKRGQNVTFRCDPISEHNRLYWYRQTLGQGPEFLTYFQNEAQLEKSRLLSDRFSAERPKGSFSTLEIQRTEQGDSAMYLCASSLGGVQETQYFGPGTRLLVL.

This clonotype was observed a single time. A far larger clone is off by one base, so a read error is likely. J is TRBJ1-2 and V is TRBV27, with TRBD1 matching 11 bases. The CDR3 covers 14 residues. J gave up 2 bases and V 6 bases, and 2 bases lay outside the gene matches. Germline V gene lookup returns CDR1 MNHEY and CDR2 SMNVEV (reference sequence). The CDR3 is CASRRTGGNYGYTF. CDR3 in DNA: TGTGCCAGCAGGCGGACAGGGGGCAACTATGGCTACACCTTC.

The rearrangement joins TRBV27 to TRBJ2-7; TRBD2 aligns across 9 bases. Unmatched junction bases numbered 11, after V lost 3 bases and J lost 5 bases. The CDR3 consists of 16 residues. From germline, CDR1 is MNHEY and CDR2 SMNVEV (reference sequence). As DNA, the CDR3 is TGTGCCAGCAGTTTTATTCAGCGGGAGGAGGTCCACGAGCAGTACTTC. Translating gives CASSFIQREEVHEQYF.

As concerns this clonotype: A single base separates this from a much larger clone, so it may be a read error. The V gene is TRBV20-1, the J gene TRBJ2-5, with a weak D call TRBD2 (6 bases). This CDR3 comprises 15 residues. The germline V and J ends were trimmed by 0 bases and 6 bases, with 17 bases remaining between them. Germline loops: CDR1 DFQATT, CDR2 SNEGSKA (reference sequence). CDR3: CSARDPGRGEKTQYF. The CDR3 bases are TGCAGTGCTAGAGATCCGGGGCGGGGAGAGAAGACCCAGTACTTC.

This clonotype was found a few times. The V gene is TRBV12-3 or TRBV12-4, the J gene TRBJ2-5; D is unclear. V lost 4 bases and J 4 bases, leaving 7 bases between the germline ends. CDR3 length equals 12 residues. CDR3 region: CASSCLRETQYF. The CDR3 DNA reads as TGTGCCAGCAGTTGCCTGAGAGAGACCCAGTACTTC.

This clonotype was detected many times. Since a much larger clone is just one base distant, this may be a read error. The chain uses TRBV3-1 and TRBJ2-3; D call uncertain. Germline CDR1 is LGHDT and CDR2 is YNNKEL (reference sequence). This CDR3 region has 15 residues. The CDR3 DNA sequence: TGTGCCAACAGCCGCCTAATGGGCTCGATGGATACGCAGTATTTT. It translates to CANSRLMGSMDTQYF.

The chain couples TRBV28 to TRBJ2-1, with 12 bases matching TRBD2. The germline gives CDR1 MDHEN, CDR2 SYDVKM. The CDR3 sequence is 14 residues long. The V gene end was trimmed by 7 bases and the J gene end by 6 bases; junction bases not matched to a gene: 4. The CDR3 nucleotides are TGTGCCAGCATTCAGACTAGCGGGAGCAATGAGCAGTTCTTC. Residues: CASIQTSGSNEQFF.

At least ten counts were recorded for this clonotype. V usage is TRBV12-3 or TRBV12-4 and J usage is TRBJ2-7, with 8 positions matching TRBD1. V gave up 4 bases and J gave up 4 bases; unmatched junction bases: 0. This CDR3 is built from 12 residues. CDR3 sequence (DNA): TGTGCCAGCAGTTGGGACAGGTACGAGCAGTACTTC. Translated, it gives CASSWDRYEQYF.